The TCR beta chain described here comes from a study of blood T cell repertoires in COVID-19. Background on the study: Sites across the United States, Italy and Spain contributed samples from acute and convalescent COVID-19. The analysed material was cDNA or gDNA that came from T cells, B-cell-depleted T cells, or PBMCs.

The CDR3 totals 12 residues. V was pared by 7 bases and J by 1 base, with 5 bases between. Germline lookup yields CDR1 SGDLS and CDR2 YYNGEE. As handled by the study authors: Reference gene primer amplification gave nucleated cell count estimates. The data were produced by immunoSEQ multiplex PCR, yet TCRdb's version contains in-frame clones alone and is incomplete. The D gene and trimming were derived from the DNA, and the V and J assignments and clone size from that table. The sample carries some 150,000 clones, about 85% recorded once. The TCR was taken from a human donor with acute or convalescent COVID-19. The donor label of this sample is uncertain. The sample was peripheral blood. This chain connects TRBV9 to TRBJ2-2, with D perhaps TRBD2 (5 bases). CDR3 in DNA: TGTGCCAGCGGACTGAACACCGGGGAGCTGTTTTTT. Its protein product is CASGLNTGELFF.